The 8 T cell receptor beta chains listed next were all sequenced from one sample in a study of shared clonotypes between healthy human individuals. Selected positively for CCR7 and CD45RO-negative, naive CD8 cells excluded terminally differentiated effector memory CD45RA+ cells. Assay: immunoSEQ multiplex PCR; the TCRdb copy retains only in-frame clones and omits some. The profile shows around 2,000,000 clones, about 95% of them singletons. The sequencing input was naive CD8+ T cells sorted from blood. The receptors stem from a young man in good health.

The chain combines TRBV9 with TRBJ1-2; 8 nucleotides line up with TRBD1. The CDR3 totals 17 residues. Germline V gene data show CDR1 as SGDLS and CDR2 as YYNGEE. The V gene end was trimmed by 2 bases and the J gene end by 4 bases; junction bases not matched to a gene: 13. CDR3 coding DNA: TGTGCCAGCAGCGTCTCCGGACAGGGCGGGTTGGGCTATGGCTACACCTTC. The encoded protein is CASSVSGQGGLGYGYTF.

The rearrangement links TRBV29-1 to TRBJ2-7, with D hard to call. The CDR3 extends over 13 amino acids. With 7 bases removed from V and 3 bases from J, the gap between germline ends came to 16 bases. The germline CDR1 and CDR2 sequences are SQVTM and ANQGSEA. CDR3 protein: CSATAENYYEQYF. Here the CDR3 DNA reads TGCAGCGCTACCGCAGAGAACTACTACGAGCAGTACTTC.

The rearrangement uses TRBV5-1 and TRBJ2-7; D is undetermined. Trimming took 0 bases from V and 3 from J, leaving 7 bases between them. Germline lookup yields CDR1 SGHRS and CDR2 YFSETQ. The CDR3 is 13 amino acids. The CDR3 loop reads CASSLDTFYEQYF. The CDR3 DNA is TGCGCCAGCAGCTTGGACACGTTCTACGAGCAGTACTTC.

V is TRBV7-9 and J is TRBJ1-1; D ambiguous. The germline gives CDR1 SEHNR, CDR2 FQNEAQ (reference sequence). The CDR3 is 13 residues long. Trimming shortened V by 5 bases and J by 0 bases, and 7 bases separated the two germline ends. The CDR3 coding sequence is TGTGCCAGCAGCATCCTATTGAACACTGAAGCTTTCTTT. It specifies CASSILLNTEAFF.

This CDR3 reads CASSLCIGGLRCEQYF. CDR3 nucleotide sequence: TGTGCCAGCAGCTTGTGTATAGGAGGGCTTCGATGCGAGCAGTACTTC. This sequence joins TRBV5-4 and TRBJ2-7; possibly TRBD2 for D (6 bases). CDR1 and CDR2 (germline): SGHNT, YYREEE (reference sequence). The CDR3 spans 16 residues. V was cut by 1 base and J by 6 bases, with 20 bases left in between.

This chain links TRBV6-6 with TRBJ1-4, with TRBD1 matching 7 bases. With 4 bases clipped from V and 6 bases from J, the junction kept 11 bases outside the gene matches. Germline loops: CDR1 MNHNY, CDR2 SVGAGI (reference sequence). The CDR3 is 16 residues long. CDR3 nucleotides: TGTGCCAGCAGTTCCACAGGGGTCCCCGCGGATGAAAAACTGTTTTTT. Protein: CASSSTGVPADEKLFF.

This clone occurred once. V and J are TRBV27 and TRBJ1-4; D not certain. CDR1 is MNHEY and CDR2 is SMNVEV in the germline V gene (reference sequence). V was trimmed by 0 bases and J by 4 bases, leaving 15 bases between them. The CDR3 consists of 17 residues. CDR3 amino acids: CASSLSSMGSINEKLFF. The CDR3 bases are TGTGCCAGCAGTTTATCGAGCATGGGATCCATTAATGAAAAACTGTTTTTT.

As to this clone: Distinct nucleotide sequences in the sample also encode this CDR3. The V call is TRBV6-5, the J call TRBJ2-1; D might be TRBD1 (6 bases). Germline CDR1 reads MNHEY; CDR2 reads SVGAGI. This CDR3 spans 14 amino acids. V lost 2 bases to trimming and J lost 4 bases, with 9 bases between them. The CDR3 is CASSYGQGYNEQFF. CDR3 coding DNA: TGTGCCAGCAGTTACGGGCAGGGGTACAATGAGCAGTTCTTC.